Below are 24 T cell receptor beta chains sequenced from a single sample in a study of blood T cell repertoires in COVID-19. Some clones are missing from TCRdb's copy, which holds only in-frame ones; the method was immunoSEQ multiplex PCR. Among 90,000 to 110,000 clones, about 78% were seen once, and the ten largest hold almost 4.5%. What was sequenced was peripheral blood. The source is a human donor in a cohort sampled during active or convalescent COVID-19.

The V call is TRBV5-5, the J call TRBJ1-5; D unresolved. Per germline, CDR1 SGHKS and CDR2 YYEKEE (reference sequence). With 1 base removed from V and 4 bases from J, the gap between germline ends came to 9 bases. This CDR3 has 14 amino acids. CDR3 sequence reads: CASSLYGENQPQHF. The DNA for the CDR3 is TGTGCCAGCAGCTTGTACGGGGAAAATCAGCCCCAGCATTTT. Full variable domain (outside the CDR3, taken from reference TRBV5-5 and TRBJ1-5): DAGVTQSPTHLIKTRGQQVTLRCSPISGHKSVSWYQQVLGQGPQFIFQYYEKEERGRGNFPDRFSARQFPNYSSELNVNALLLGDSALYLCASSLYGENQPQHFGDGTRLSIL.

This clone appeared once. The chain has TRBV7-2 and TRBJ1-1; possibly TRBD1 for D (5 bases). The germline gives CDR1 SGHTA, CDR2 FQGNSA. The CDR3 spans 15 residues. V was shortened by 5 bases and J by 3 bases, with 16 bases between the two germline ends. DNA of the CDR3: TGTGCCAGCAGCCCGTCGGGGGGTGGTTACACTGAAGCTTTCTTT. It is translated as CASSPSGGGYTEAFF.

This chain connects TRBV5-1 to TRBJ1-1; no clear D gene. Germline assignment: CDR1 SGHRS and CDR2 YFSETQ. CDR3 size: 18 residues. The germline V and J ends were trimmed by 5 bases and 5 bases, with 28 bases remaining between them. CDR3 sequence reads: CASSNHPGGSLSLTEAFF. In nucleotides, the CDR3 is TGCGCCAGCAGTAACCATCCAGGTGGCTCCCTTTCCTTGACTGAAGCTTTCTTT. Complete variable domain (other parts from reference TRBV5-1 and TRBJ1-1): KAGVTQTPRYLIKTRGQQVTLSCSPISGHRSVSWYQQTPGQGLQFLFEYFSETQRNKGNFPGRFSGRQFSNSRSEMNVSTLELGDSALYLCASSNHPGGSLSLTEAFFGQGTRLTVV.

J is TRBJ2-2 and V is TRBV3-1 (or the pseudogene TRBV3-2), with no clear D. The germline CDR1 and CDR2 sequences are LGHDT and YNNKEL (reference sequence). Trimming pared 0 bases from V and 6 bases from J, leaving 11 bases between. CDR3 size: 15 residues. The CDR3 bases are TGTGCCAGCAGCCAAGAGGTGGGCCATCCCGGGGAGCTGTTTTTT. It encodes CASSQEVGHPGELFF.

The genes are TRBV7-2 and TRBJ2-3; D is unclear. V gave up 5 bases and J gave up 5 bases, with 8 bases separating them. The germline V gene has CDR1 SGHTA and CDR2 FQGNSA. CDR3 length: 12 amino acids. CDR3 bases: TGTGCCAGCAGCCAAACCGGAGATACGCAGTATTTT. This translates into CASSQTGDTQYF.

This chain connects TRBV19 to TRBJ2-6; D unresolved. Germline V gives CDR1 LNHDA, CDR2 SQIVND (reference sequence). The CDR3 is 14 amino acids. Trimming pared 7 bases from V and 3 bases from J, leaving 10 bases between. The CDR3 loop is CASKVDFGANVLTF. In DNA form, the CDR3 reads TGTGCCAGTAAGGTAGACTTTGGGGCCAACGTCCTGACTTTC.

CDR3 in DNA: TGTGCCAGCAGCACCAAAAGGGGGGACAGGGGGCTCTATGGCTACACCTTC. It specifies CASSTKRGDRGLYGYTF. This sequence joins TRBV21-1 and TRBJ1-2; the tabulated D call, TRBD1, remains unverified against the DNA. TRBV21-1 is tagged as a pseudogene. The CDR3 consists of 17 residues.

The chain recombines TRBV6-2 or TRBV6-3 with TRBJ1-1, with 9 nucleotides matching TRBD1. From germline, CDR1 is MNHEY and CDR2 SVGEGT. The CDR3 is 15 residues long. J was trimmed by 4 bases and V by 5 bases; bases with no gene match: 8. The CDR3 sequence is CASSQRTGVRTEAFF. As DNA, the CDR3 is TGTGCCAGCAGTCAGCGGACAGGGGTGCGCACTGAAGCTTTCTTT.

The chain recombines TRBV19 with TRBJ1-1; 7 bases line up with TRBD1. V dropped 5 bases and J dropped 0; count of bases not matched to a gene: 3. CDR3 length: 14 residues. Germline CDR1 is LNHDA and CDR2 is SQIVND (reference sequence). This chain's CDR3 is CASSRDRLNTEAFF. The CDR3 DNA reads TGTGCCAGTAGTCGGGACAGACTGAACACTGAAGCTTTCTTT.

V is TRBV19 and J is TRBJ2-5; 9 positions match TRBD1. Germline V gene data show CDR1 as LNHDA and CDR2 as SQIVND (reference sequence). The V segment lost 5 bases and the J segment 5 bases; nucleotides outside the gene matches: 15. The CDR3 spans 17 residues. The CDR3 region is CASSDIGTGKRGETQYF. The CDR3 nucleotides read TGTGCCAGTAGTGACATCGGGACAGGGAAGAGGGGGGAGACCCAGTACTTC.

The rearrangement joins TRBV3-1 (or the pseudogene TRBV3-2) to TRBJ1-4; tentative D call: TRBD1 (6 bases). The V and J ends lost 11 bases and 8 bases respectively, with 15 bases between them. The CDR3 spans 12 residues. Per germline, CDR1 LGHDT and CDR2 YNNKEL (reference sequence). The CDR3 nucleotides are TGTGCCTCCCACAGGGCAGGCGAAAAACTGTTTTTT. Its protein product is CASHRAGEKLFF.

The rearrangement joins TRBV5-3 to TRBJ1-1, with D unresolved. TRBV5-3 is known as an ORF, though its function is uncertain. The V and J ends lost 3 bases and 8 bases respectively, with 23 bases between them. The CDR3 has 16 residues. The DNA for the CDR3 is TGTGCCAGAAGCTACTCCTGGTACGGCCTCGGAGTCGAAGCTTTCTTT. Protein sequence: CARSYSWYGLGVEAFF.

This clone was detected many times. The CDR3 DNA reads as TGTGCCAGCAGCGTAGCGGCTCAGGGGTCCGGGGAGCTGTTTTTT. Amino acids: CASSVAAQGSGELFF. The chain combines TRBV9 with TRBJ2-2, with a possible D match to TRBD1 (6 bases). Germline CDR1 is SGDLS and CDR2 is YYNGEE. With 0 bases removed from V and 6 bases from J, the gap between germline ends came to 12 bases. The CDR3 has 15 residues.

V gene TRBV5-1 combines with J gene TRBJ1-1; D remains ambiguous. CDR1 and CDR2 (germline): SGHRS, YFSETQ. The CDR3 sequence is 13 residues long. The V and J ends lost 5 bases and 0 bases respectively, with 8 bases between them. Here the CDR3 DNA reads TGCGCCAGCAGGATAACAGTGAACACTGAAGCTTTCTTT. It codes for CASRITVNTEAFF.

V gene TRBV7-9 combines with J gene TRBJ1-1, with D possibly matching TRBD1 (6 bases). Germline V gives CDR1 SEHNR, CDR2 FQNEAQ (reference sequence). This CDR3 is 15 amino acids long. V lost 5 bases and J 2 bases, leaving 15 bases between the germline ends. The CDR3 nucleotides read TGTGCCAGCAGCGACCGTCAGGGGTTTAACACTGAAGCTTTCTTT. The encoded protein is CASSDRQGFNTEAFF.

The CDR3 region is CASSLTSGGNNEQFF. The CDR3 DNA sequence: TGCGCCAGCAGCTTGACTAGCGGGGGAAACAATGAGCAGTTCTTC. The V and J genes are TRBV5-1 and TRBJ2-1; 11 positions match TRBD2. Trimming cost V 1 base and J 5 bases; bases outside gene matches: 2. CDR3 length: 15 amino acids. The V gene's germline CDR1 is SGHRS and CDR2 YFSETQ.

This chain links TRBV29-1 with TRBJ2-7; 7 bases fit TRBD1. Germline CDR1 reads SQVTM; CDR2 reads ANQGSEA. The length of the CDR3 is 13 residues. The ends lost 4 bases at V and 4 bases at J; junction bases unmatched: 7. CDR3 loop: CSVAPTGLYEQYF. CDR3 coding DNA: TGCAGCGTTGCTCCGACAGGGTTGTACGAGCAGTACTTC.

The genes are TRBV30 and TRBJ1-6, with TRBD1 identical over 9 bases. Germline V gene sequence: CDR1 GTSNPN, CDR2 SVGIG (reference sequence). V lost 2 bases, J lost 10 bases, and 9 bases stayed unmatched. CDR3 length: 15 amino acids. The DNA for the CDR3 is TGTGCCTGGAGTTACCGGGACAGGGCTGGGTCACCCCTCCACTTT. It is translated as CAWSYRDRAGSPLHF.

The chain is built from TRBV12-5 and TRBJ1-2, with TRBD1 matching 9 bases. Germline CDR1 is LGHNT and CDR2 is FRNRAP. V shed 1 base and J 4 bases; nucleotides not matched to a gene: 4. The CDR3 runs to 15 residues. The CDR3 DNA sequence: TGTGCTAGTGGTTTGGAAGGGACAGGGATCTATGGCTACACCTTC. As protein: CASGLEGTGIYGYTF.

The chain combines TRBV5-1 with TRBJ2-1; no clear D gene. The V gene's germline CDR1 is SGHRS and CDR2 YFSETQ. Trimming took off 7 bases at V and 6 bases at J, with 8 bases between the two ends. The CDR3 is made up of 11 amino acids. CDR3 sequence reads: CASATRNEQFF. The CDR3 DNA follows: TGCGCCAGCGCCACGCGCAATGAGCAGTTCTTC.

The DNA of the CDR3 is TGTGCCAGCTCACCAGTCGGACAGGGGGGGGCGATAAGGACTGAAGCTTTCTTT. Residues: CASSPVGQGGAIRTEAFF. The V gene is TRBV18, the J gene TRBJ1-1, with 10 bases that match TRBD1. Germline CDR1 and CDR2: KGHSH and LQKENI. The CDR3 covers 18 residues. V dropped 2 bases and J dropped 5; count of bases not matched to a gene: 14.

The chain recombines TRBV3-1 (or the pseudogene TRBV3-2) with TRBJ2-3, with 11 bases lining up with TRBD2. J gave up 3 bases and V 1 base, and 6 bases lay outside the gene matches. Germline lookup yields CDR1 LGHDT and CDR2 YNNKEL (reference sequence). The CDR3 consists of 17 residues. As DNA, the CDR3 is TGTGCCAGCAGCCAAGGGATAGCGGGAGGGTGGACAGATACGCAGTATTTT. This encodes CASSQGIAGGWTDTQYF.

The chain uses TRBV5-4 and TRBJ1-6, with 9 bases aligning to TRBD1. Germline-derived CDR1 and CDR2 are SGHNT and YYREEE (reference sequence). This CDR3 is 17 amino acids long. Trimming cost V 4 bases and J 7 bases; bases outside gene matches: 12. The DNA of the CDR3 is TGTGCCAGCAGCCCGCCCGGGGGGACAGGGCCAAATTCACCCCTCCACTTT. It encodes CASSPPGGTGPNSPLHF.

This chain uses TRBV5-1 with TRBJ2-3; a possible D gene is TRBD1 (5 bases). Germline CDR1 reads SGHRS; CDR2 reads YFSETQ. The length of the CDR3 is 16 residues. Trimming removed 0 bases from V and 6 bases from J, with 17 bases in between. CDR3 sequence (DNA): TGCGCCAGCAGCTTGGCCAGTGCCCAGGGCCCTGATACGCAGTATTTT. This codes for CASSLASAQGPDTQYF.